The clone carrying this TCR beta chain was seen ten or more times. Its antigen is as yet unknown. The CDR3 is 15 amino acids. The germline CDR1 and CDR2 sequences are LGHDT and YNNKEL (reference sequence). Trimming took 4 bases from V and 1 from J, leaving 8 bases between them. The data are from a study of early T cells in non-severe SARS-CoV-2 infection. Regarding the study as a whole: Using VDJdb, the matching emphasized anti-spike CD8 responses while missing private and CD4 specificities.

Researchers attached unique molecular identifiers to individual cDNA molecules. From the 5' RACE reads, TCRdb called clonotypes with MiXCR, one entry per CDR3 protein. This repertoire shows 80,000 or so distinct CDR3 sequences, around 15% found once; its top ten account for 3%. The TCR comes from an adult who was a healthcare worker with PCR-confirmed SARS-CoV-2 infection or an uninfected control (not recorded which). The rearrangement links TRBV3-1 to TRBJ2-6; possibly TRBD1 for D (6 bases). The sequenced sample consisted of whole blood. The CDR3 DNA is TGTGCCAGCAGCCTCCAGGGGTCTGGGGCCAACGTCCTGACTTTC. Residues: CASSLQGSGANVLTF.